A single sample gave rise to the 18 T cell receptor beta chains below, sequenced in a study of regulatory T cells in long-lasting Graves disease. Time point defined: newly diagnosed GD, antithyroid drugs for less than 3 months. The authors made the TCR library using RNA they extracted from PBMCs. Building of the TCR beta libraries involved iRepertoire HTBI primers and Arm-PCR of CDR3 regions. MiXCR, run by TCRdb on the multiplex PCR reads, gives a single entry per CDR3 protein. This sample has 400,000 to 500,000 distinct CDR3 sequences; around 14% occur once, and the top ten carry roughly 17%. The same data also contributed to another study, on T cells in Graves' hyperthyroidism and ophthalmopathy.

Material: peripheral blood mononuclear cells (PBMCs), obtained at new diagnosis, from a patient treated with antithyroid drugs. These receptors were taken from a woman aged 25-40 years with Graves disease.

The chain carries TRBV9 and TRBJ2-2; D is perhaps TRBD1 (6 bases). Germline CDR1 is SGDLS and CDR2 is YYNGEE. V was cut by 1 base and J by 1 base, with 20 bases left in between. CDR3 size: 19 residues. The CDR3 sequence is CASSVFFLGTPQNTGELFF. Written as DNA, the CDR3 is TGTGCCAGCAGCGTATTTTTTTTGGGGACACCACAGAACACCGGGGAGCTGTTTTTT. Full variable domain (missing parts from reference TRBV9 and TRBJ2-2): DSGVTQTPKHLITATGQRVTLRCSPRSGDLSVYWYQQSLDQGLQFLIQYYNGEERAKGNILERFSAQQFPDLHSELNLSSLELGDSALYFCASSVFFLGTPQNTGELFFGEGSRLTVL.

This clonotype was seen ten or more times. A read error may produce the germline difference seen at one junction end. V and J are TRBV12-3 or TRBV12-4 and TRBJ2-7, with D possibly being TRBD1 (5 bases). This CDR3 spans 12 amino acids. The CDR3, as DNA: TGTGCCAGCAGTCGTCAGGGCTACGAGCGGTACTTC. It translates to CASSRQGYERYF.

This chain connects TRBV9 to TRBJ2-7, with 8 bases aligning to TRBD1. The CDR3 has 15 amino acids. Looked up from germline, CDR1 is SGDLS and CDR2 is YYNGEE. J lost 6 bases, V lost 0 bases, and 8 bases had no gene match. The CDR3 DNA follows: TGTGCCAGCAGCGTAGAAGGTACAGGGGGACGCGAGCAGTACTTC. Protein sequence: CASSVEGTGGREQYF. The whole variable domain, remainder taken from reference TRBV9 and TRBJ2-7, is DSGVTQTPKHLITATGQRVTLRCSPRSGDLSVYWYQQSLDQGLQFLIQYYNGEERAKGNILERFSAQQFPDLHSELNLSSLELGDSALYFCASSVEGTGGREQYFGPGTRLTVT.

CDR3 sequence: CASSEYGYTDTQYF. CDR3 nucleotide sequence: TGTGCCAGCAGTGAATACGGCTACACAGATACGCAGTATTTT. V is TRBV25-1 and J is TRBJ2-3; no reliable D call. Trimming stripped 0 bases from V and 2 bases from J, with 6 bases between. The CDR3 runs 14 residues. Germline lookup yields CDR1 MGHDK and CDR2 SYGVNS.

The sample holds many counts of this clonotype. This chain connects TRBV20-1 to TRBJ1-2; D is undetermined. Germline V gene sequence: CDR1 DFQATT, CDR2 SNEGSKA (reference sequence). The CDR3 runs to 12 residues. V was trimmed by 3 bases and J by 4 bases, leaving 9 bases between them. CDR3: CSARDGSYGYTF. The CDR3 DNA sequence: TGCAGTGCTAGGGACGGTAGCTATGGCTACACCTTC.

V gene TRBV5-1 combines with J gene TRBJ2-4; TRBD2 matches at 15 bases. CDR3 length equals 15 residues. V dropped 2 bases and J dropped 7; count of bases not matched to a gene: 1. Germline values: CDR1 SGHRS, CDR2 YFSETQ. The CDR3 here is CASSFGTSGGNIQYF. The DNA for the CDR3 is TGCGCCAGCAGCTTCGGGACTAGCGGGGGGAACATTCAGTACTTC.

This clonotype was counted at least ten times. The CDR3 spells CASSPAGERGTEAFF. The CDR3, as DNA: TGTGCCAGCTCACCAGCCGGGGAGCGGGGCACTGAAGCTTTCTTT. The genes are TRBV18 and TRBJ1-1; D unresolved. Germline V CDR1 and CDR2: KGHSH, LQKENI. This CDR3 has 15 residues. Trimming stripped 2 bases from V and 4 bases from J, with 14 bases between.

This rearrangement joins TRBV11-1 to TRBJ2-1; D possibly corresponds to TRBD2 (6 bases). The germline V and J ends were trimmed by 3 bases and 4 bases, with 16 bases remaining between them. The germline V gene encodes CDR1 SGHAT and CDR2 FQDESV (reference sequence). This CDR3 is built from 16 residues. DNA for the CDR3: TGTGCCAGCAGCTTGGCGGGGACCCCGGGGTACAATGAGCAGTTCTTC. Its protein product is CASSLAGTPGYNEQFF.

In this sample, this clonotype turned up many times. The rearrangement uses TRBV5-6 and TRBJ2-1; 8 bases line up with TRBD2. The V gene end was trimmed by 1 base and the J gene end by 4 bases; junction bases not matched to a gene: 4. Germline V lookup: CDR1 SGHDT, CDR2 YYEEEE. The CDR3 totals 15 residues. Here the CDR3 DNA reads TGTGCCAGCAGCTTGATTAGCGGGACATACAATGAGCAGTTCTTC. Translated, it gives CASSLISGTYNEQFF.

In the case of this clonotype: This may be a read error: a much more frequent sequence differs by one nucleotide. V is TRBV20-1 and J is TRBJ1-2; D not certain. The CDR3 has 14 residues. Trimming shortened V by 5 bases and J by 7 bases, and 20 bases separated the two germline ends. Germline CDR1 DFQATT, CDR2 SNEGSKA (reference sequence). The CDR3 region is CSAPLDWAGGGYTF. CDR3 in DNA: TGCAGTGCTCCCCTGGACTGGGCAGGAGGTGGCTACACCTTC.

This clonotype was recorded at least ten times. The CDR3 here is CASSLFTLAGEADTQYF. The CDR3, as DNA: TGTGCCAGCAGCTTATTTACGCTAGCGGGAGAGGCAGATACGCAGTATTTT. This chain connects TRBV7-8 to TRBJ2-3, with 10 bases identical to TRBD2. Germline V gene lookup returns CDR1 SGHVS and CDR2 FQNEAQ. The CDR3 loop spans 17 amino acids. With 2 bases clipped from V and 4 bases from J, the junction kept 9 bases outside the gene matches.

The chain employs TRBV5-5 and TRBJ2-7, with D tentatively TRBD1 (5 bases). The ends were cut back, 0 bases at V and 2 bases at J, with 9 bases in the middle. Germline values: CDR1 SGHKS, CDR2 YYEKEE (reference sequence). The CDR3 is 14 amino acids. The CDR3 spells CASSLVATAYEQYF. CDR3 DNA: TGTGCCAGCAGCTTGGTGGCGACAGCCTACGAGCAGTACTTC.

This clonotype occurred many times. The chain uses TRBV30 and TRBJ1-5; D possibly corresponds to TRBD1 (6 bases). The length of the CDR3 is 13 residues. Germline CDR1 is GTSNPN and CDR2 is SVGIG (reference sequence). V lost 2 bases, J lost 6 bases, and 11 bases lay in between. The CDR3 region is CAWSSGEGQPQHF. In DNA, the CDR3 is TGTGCCTGGAGTTCAGGGGAGGGTCAGCCCCAGCATTTT.

This clonotype has only a few counts. The CDR3 region has the DNA TGTGCCAGCTCTAACAGGGGAGGAAATCCACCCCTCCACTTT. Protein: CASSNRGGNPPLHF. This rearrangement joins TRBV2 to TRBJ1-6; the match to TRBD1 covers 7 bases. Germline CDR1 SNHLY, CDR2 FYNNEI. V lost 8 bases, J lost 11 bases, and 12 bases stayed unmatched. CDR3 size: 14 residues.

The V and J genes are TRBV4-1 and TRBJ1-5; D uncertain. This CDR3 has 15 amino acids. Germline V gene sequence: CDR1 MGHRA, CDR2 YSYEKL. V lost 6 bases and J lost 1, with 13 bases in between. The CDR3 DNA sequence: TGCGCCAGCAGGGCTGGATGGGGAAGCAATCAGCCCCAGCATTTT. It encodes CASRAGWGSNQPQHF.

This clonotype was recorded many times. This rearrangement joins TRBV20-1 to TRBJ2-7, with 10 nucleotides matching TRBD2. V shed 0 bases, J shed 5 bases, and the junction held 4 bases outside the gene matches. Germline V gives CDR1 DFQATT, CDR2 SNEGSKA (reference sequence). CDR3 length: 14 amino acids. The CDR3: CSARDLAGVHEQYF. DNA of the CDR3: TGCAGTGCTAGAGATCTAGCGGGAGTCCACGAGCAGTACTTC.

This clonotype was seen at least ten times. CDR3 sequence reads: CASSPLFGDPQFF. CDR3 nucleotides: TGTGCCAGCAGCCCCCTTTTCGGGGACCCGCAGTTCTTC. The rearrangement joins TRBV7-2 to TRBJ2-1; D possibly matches TRBD1 or TRBD2 (5 bases each). Per the germline V gene, CDR1 is SGHTA and CDR2 is FQGNSA. The V end lost 5 bases, the J end lost 12 bases, and 17 bases lay between the germline ends. The CDR3 sequence is 13 residues long.

In this sample, this clonotype turned up many times. V is TRBV28 and J is TRBJ1-2; weak D call: TRBD1 (6 bases). CDR1 MDHEN and CDR2 SYDVKM come from the germline V gene. The CDR3 length is 14 residues. Trimming left V 3 bases short and J 3 bases short, with 11 bases between. The DNA for the CDR3 is TGTGCCAGCAGTTTGACAGGATTCTACTATGGCTACACCTTC. Translating gives CASSLTGFYYGYTF.